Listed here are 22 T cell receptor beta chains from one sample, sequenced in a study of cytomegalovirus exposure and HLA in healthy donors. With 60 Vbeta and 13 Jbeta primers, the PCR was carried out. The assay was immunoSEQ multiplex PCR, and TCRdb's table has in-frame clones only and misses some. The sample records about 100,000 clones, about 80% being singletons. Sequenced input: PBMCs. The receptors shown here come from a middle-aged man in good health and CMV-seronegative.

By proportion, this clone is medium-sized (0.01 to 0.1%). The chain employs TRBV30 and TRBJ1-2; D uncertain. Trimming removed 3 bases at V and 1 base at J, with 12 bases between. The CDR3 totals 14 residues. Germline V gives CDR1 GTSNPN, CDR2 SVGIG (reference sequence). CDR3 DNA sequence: TGTGCCTGGAGCCGGGGAATAGTTAACTATGGCTACACCTTC. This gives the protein CAWSRGIVNYGYTF.

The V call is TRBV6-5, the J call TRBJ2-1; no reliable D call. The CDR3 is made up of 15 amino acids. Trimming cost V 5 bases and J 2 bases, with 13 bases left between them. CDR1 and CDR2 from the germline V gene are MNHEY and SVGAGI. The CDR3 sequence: CASSPPASTYNEQFF. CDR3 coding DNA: TGTGCCAGCAGTCCCCCCGCTAGTACCTACAATGAGCAGTTCTTC.

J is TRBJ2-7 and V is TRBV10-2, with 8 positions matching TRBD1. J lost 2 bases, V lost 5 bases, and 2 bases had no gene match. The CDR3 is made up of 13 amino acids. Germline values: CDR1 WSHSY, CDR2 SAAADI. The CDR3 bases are TGCGCCAGCAGTCCAGGGGGCCCCTACGAGCAGTACTTC. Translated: CASSPGGPYEQYF.

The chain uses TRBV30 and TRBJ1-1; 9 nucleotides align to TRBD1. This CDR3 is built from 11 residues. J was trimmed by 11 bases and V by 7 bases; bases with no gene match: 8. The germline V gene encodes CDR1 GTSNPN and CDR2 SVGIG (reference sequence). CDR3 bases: TGTGCCTCCGGGACAGGGCATATGGCTTTCTTT. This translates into CASGTGHMAFF.

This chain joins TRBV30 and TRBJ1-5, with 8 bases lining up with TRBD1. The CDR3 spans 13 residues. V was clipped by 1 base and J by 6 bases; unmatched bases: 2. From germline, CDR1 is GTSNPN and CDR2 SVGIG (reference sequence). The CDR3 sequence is CAWSATGGQPQHF. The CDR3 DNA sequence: TGTGCCTGGAGTGCCACAGGGGGTCAGCCCCAGCATTTT.

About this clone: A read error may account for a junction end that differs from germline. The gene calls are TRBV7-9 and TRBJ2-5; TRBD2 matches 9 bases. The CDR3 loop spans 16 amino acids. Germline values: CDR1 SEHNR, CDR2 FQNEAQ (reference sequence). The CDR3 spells CSSSLGGLASQETQYF. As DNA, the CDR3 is TGTTCCAGCAGCTTAGGAGGACTAGCGTCCCAAGAGACCCAGTACTTC.

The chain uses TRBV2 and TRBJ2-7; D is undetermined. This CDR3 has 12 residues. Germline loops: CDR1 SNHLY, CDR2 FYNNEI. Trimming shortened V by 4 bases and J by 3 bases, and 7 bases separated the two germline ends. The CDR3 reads CASSGQSYEQYV. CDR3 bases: TGTGCCAGCAGTGGACAAAGCTACGAGCAGTACGTC.

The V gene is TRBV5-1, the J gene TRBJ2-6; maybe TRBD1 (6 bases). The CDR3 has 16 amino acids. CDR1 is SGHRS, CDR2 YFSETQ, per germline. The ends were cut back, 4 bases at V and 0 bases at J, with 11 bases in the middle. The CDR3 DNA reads TGCGCCAGCAGCGCACAGGGAGCCTCTGGGGCCAACGTCCTGACTTTC. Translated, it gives CASSAQGASGANVLTF.

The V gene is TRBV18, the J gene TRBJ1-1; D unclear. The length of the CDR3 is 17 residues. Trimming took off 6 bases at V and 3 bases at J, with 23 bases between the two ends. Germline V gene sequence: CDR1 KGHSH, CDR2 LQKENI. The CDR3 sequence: CASSAVWFTDGDTEAFF. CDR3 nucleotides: TGTGCCAGCTCCGCTGTGTGGTTTACAGACGGGGACACTGAAGCTTTCTTT.

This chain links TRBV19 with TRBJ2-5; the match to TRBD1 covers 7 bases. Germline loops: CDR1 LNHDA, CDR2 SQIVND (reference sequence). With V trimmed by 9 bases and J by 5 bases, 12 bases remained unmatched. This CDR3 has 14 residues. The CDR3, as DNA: TGTGCCAGCAGGGGGACCACAGGGGTGGAGACCCAGTACTTC. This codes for CASRGTTGVETQYF.

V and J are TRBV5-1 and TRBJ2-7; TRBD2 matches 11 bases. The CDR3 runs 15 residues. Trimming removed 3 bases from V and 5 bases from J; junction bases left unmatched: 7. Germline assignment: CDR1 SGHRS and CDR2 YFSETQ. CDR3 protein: CASSSGTSGSHEQYV. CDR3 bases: TGCGCCAGCAGCTCCGGGACTAGCGGTTCTCACGAGCAGTACGTC.

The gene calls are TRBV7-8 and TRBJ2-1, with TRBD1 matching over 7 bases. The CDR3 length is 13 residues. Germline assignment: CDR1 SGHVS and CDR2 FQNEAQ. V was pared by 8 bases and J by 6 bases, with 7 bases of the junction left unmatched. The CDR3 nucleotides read TGTGCCAGCGGCCGGGACAGTGGCAATGAGCAGTTCTTC. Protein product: CASGRDSGNEQFF.

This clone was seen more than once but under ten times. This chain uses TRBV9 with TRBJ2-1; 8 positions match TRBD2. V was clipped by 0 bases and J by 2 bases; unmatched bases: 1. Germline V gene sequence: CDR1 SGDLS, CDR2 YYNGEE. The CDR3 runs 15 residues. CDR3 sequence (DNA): TGTGCCAGCAGCGTAGGCGGGGGGCCCTACAATGAGCAGTTCTTC. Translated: CASSVGGGPYNEQFF.

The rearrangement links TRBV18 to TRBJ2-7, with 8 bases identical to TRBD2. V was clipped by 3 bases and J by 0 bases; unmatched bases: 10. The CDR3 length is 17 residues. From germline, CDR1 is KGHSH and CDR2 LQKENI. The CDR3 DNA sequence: TGTGCCAGCTCACCGGACTCGGGAGGGTCCGTCTCCTACGAGCAGTACTTC. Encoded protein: CASSPDSGGSVSYEQYF.

The CDR3 reads CASSPGGSSYNEQFF. CDR3 bases: TGCGCCAGCAGCCCGGGGGGTAGCTCCTACAATGAGCAGTTCTTC. The genes are TRBV5-1 and TRBJ2-1, with TRBD2 identical over 7 bases. Germline CDR1 reads SGHRS; CDR2 reads YFSETQ. The ends lost 4 bases at V and 0 bases at J; junction bases unmatched: 4. This CDR3 has 15 amino acids. The variable domain in full, completed from reference TRBV5-1 and TRBJ2-1, reads KAGVTQTPRYLIKTRGQQVTLSCSPISGHRSVSWYQQTPGQGLQFLFEYFSETQRNKGNFPGRFSGRQFSNSRSEMNVSTLELGDSALYLCASSPGGSSYNEQFFGPGTRLTVL.

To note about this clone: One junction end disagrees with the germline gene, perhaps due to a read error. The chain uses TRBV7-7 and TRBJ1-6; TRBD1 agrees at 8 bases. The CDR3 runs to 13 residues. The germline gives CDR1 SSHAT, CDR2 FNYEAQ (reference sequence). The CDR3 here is CASSLTGDSPLHF. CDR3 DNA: TGTGCTAGCAGCTTGACAGGGGATTCACCCCTCCACTTT.

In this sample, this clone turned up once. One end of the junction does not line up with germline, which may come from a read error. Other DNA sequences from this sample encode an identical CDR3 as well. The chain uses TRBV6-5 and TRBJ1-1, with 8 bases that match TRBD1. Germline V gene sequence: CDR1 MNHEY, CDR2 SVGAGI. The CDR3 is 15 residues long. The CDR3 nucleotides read TGTGCCAGCAGCCGACTCGACAGGGGCGGGACTGAGGCTTTCTTT. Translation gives CASSRLDRGGTEAFF.

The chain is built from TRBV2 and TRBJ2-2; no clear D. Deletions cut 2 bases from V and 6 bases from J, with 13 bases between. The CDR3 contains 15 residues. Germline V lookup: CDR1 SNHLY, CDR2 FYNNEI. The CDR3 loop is CASSENVPGAGELFF. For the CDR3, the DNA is TGTGCCAGCAGTGAAAACGTCCCAGGCGCCGGGGAGCTGTTTTTT.

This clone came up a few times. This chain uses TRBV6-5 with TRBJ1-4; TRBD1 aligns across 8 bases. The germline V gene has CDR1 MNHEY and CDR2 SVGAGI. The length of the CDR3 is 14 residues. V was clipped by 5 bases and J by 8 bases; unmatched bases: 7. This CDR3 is CASSPGGFGEKLFF. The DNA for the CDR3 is TGTGCCAGCAGTCCAGGGGGCTTTGGAGAAAAACTGTTTTTT.

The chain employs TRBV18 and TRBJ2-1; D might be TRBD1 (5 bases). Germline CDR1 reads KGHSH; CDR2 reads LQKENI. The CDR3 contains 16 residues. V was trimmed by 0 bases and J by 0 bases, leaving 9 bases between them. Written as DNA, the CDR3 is TGTGCCAGCTCACCACCGAGACAGAGCTCCTACAATGAGCAGTTCTTC. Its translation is CASSPPRQSSYNEQFF.

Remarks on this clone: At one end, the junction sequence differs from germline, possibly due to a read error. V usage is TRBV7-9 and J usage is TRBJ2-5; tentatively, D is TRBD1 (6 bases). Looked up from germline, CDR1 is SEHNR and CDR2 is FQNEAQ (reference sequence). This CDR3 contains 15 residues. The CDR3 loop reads CSSSLAGTPQETQYF. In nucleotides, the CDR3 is TGTTCCAGCAGCTTAGCTGGGACACCCCAAGAGACCCAGTACTTC.

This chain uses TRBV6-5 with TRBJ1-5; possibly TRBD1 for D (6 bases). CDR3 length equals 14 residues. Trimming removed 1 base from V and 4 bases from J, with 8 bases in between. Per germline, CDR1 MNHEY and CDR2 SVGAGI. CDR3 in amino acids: CASSYWTENQPQHF. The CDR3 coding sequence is TGTGCCAGCAGTTACTGGACAGAAAATCAGCCCCAGCATTTT.